The 15 T cell receptor beta chains reported below all come from one sample, sequenced in a study of Graves' ophthalmopathy and Graves' hyperthyroidism. RNA served as the template for amplifying TCR beta CDR3 regions. In the first round, RT-PCR was carried out with HTBI primers, and a multiplex PCR formed the second round. TCRdb re-derived calls from the multiplex PCR reads in MiXCR, one entry per CDR3 protein. This table has 300,000 to 350,000 distinct CDR3 sequences, 15% to 20% appearing once. Sequenced: peripheral blood. Receptors were obtained from an adult man with Graves' ophthalmopathy.

This clonotype was picked up many times. The V call is TRBV7-2, the J call TRBJ1-6; 7 nucleotides match TRBD1. The ends lost 5 bases at V and 10 bases at J; junction bases unmatched: 5. This CDR3 comprises 13 residues. The germline gives CDR1 SGHTA, CDR2 FQGNSA. The CDR3 loop is CASSRQGGSPLHF. Here the CDR3 DNA reads TGTGCCAGCAGCCGACAGGGAGGCTCACCCCTCCACTTT.

This clonotype was observed at least ten times. This chain links TRBV6-1 with TRBJ1-1; D call uncertain. The CDR3 spans 16 residues. Germline lookup yields CDR1 MNHNS and CDR2 SASEGT. Trimming shortened V by 7 bases and J by 2 bases, and 20 bases separated the two germline ends. This CDR3 is CASKSSRGRPNTEAFF. DNA of the CDR3: TGTGCCAGCAAATCCTCGCGTGGACGCCCTAACACTGAAGCTTTCTTT.

Ten or more counts support this clonotype. This sequence joins TRBV4-3 and TRBJ1-5; possible D gene TRBD1, 6 bases. The CDR3 runs 15 residues. In germline, CDR1 is LGHNA, CDR2 YSLEER. Trimming removed 0 bases from V and 9 bases from J, with 15 bases in between. CDR3 residues: CASSQDRGGRAPQHF. CDR3 nucleotide sequence: TGCGCCAGCAGCCAAGACCGAGGGGGGCGGGCGCCCCAGCATTTT.

This clonotype was picked up many times. This sequence joins TRBV12-3 or TRBV12-4 and TRBJ2-5; 8 bases match TRBD1. This CDR3 contains 14 residues. J gave up 5 bases and V 6 bases, and 8 bases lay outside the gene matches. The CDR3 reads CASSRGQGPETQYF. CDR3 in DNA: TGTGCCAGCAGCCGCGGACAGGGACCGGAGACCCAGTACTTC.

This clonotype was picked up many times. The chain recombines TRBV14 with TRBJ2-2; D not certain. The V gene lost 6 bases and the J gene lost 2 bases, with 10 bases spanning the gap. The germline CDR1 and CDR2 sequences are SGHDN and FVKESK. The CDR3 totals 14 residues. The CDR3 sequence is CASRRNTNTGELFF. The DNA for the CDR3 is TGTGCCAGCAGACGGAATACTAACACCGGGGAGCTGTTTTTT.

This chain uses TRBV20-1 with TRBJ2-7; TRBD2 is a possible D gene (7 bases). Trimming pared 6 bases from V and 3 bases from J, leaving 18 bases between. This CDR3 spans 14 amino acids. Germline-derived CDR1 and CDR2 are DFQATT and SNEGSKA (reference sequence). CDR3 sequence (DNA): TGCAGTGCGAACCTACAGGGAGGGTACTACGAGCAGTACTTC. Its protein is CSANLQGGYYEQYF.

This clonotype was seen at least ten times. The rearrangement uses TRBV5-1 and TRBJ1-6; 8 bases are shared with TRBD1. The CDR3 sequence is 19 residues long. CDR1 is SGHRS and CDR2 is YFSETQ in the germline V gene. The V segment lost 2 bases and the J segment 0 bases; nucleotides outside the gene matches: 10. The CDR3 DNA reads TGCGCCAGCAGCTTCGGACAGGGCCGACCGAGCTCCTATAATTCACCCCTCCACTTT. Amino acids: CASSFGQGRPSSYNSPLHF.

In its sample, this clonotype was seen many times. V gene TRBV24-1 combines with J gene TRBJ2-5; no definite D call. The CDR3 is 13 amino acids. Per the germline V gene, CDR1 is KGHDR and CDR2 is SFDVKD. V gave up 0 bases and J gave up 4 bases, with 5 bases separating them. The CDR3 loop reads CATSDLRRETQYF. CDR3 in DNA: TGTGCCACCAGTGATTTGCGCAGAGAGACCCAGTACTTC.

This clonotype was observed at least ten times. This sequence joins TRBV6-5 and TRBJ2-7; D is possibly TRBD1 or TRBD2 (5 bases each). Germline V gene sequence: CDR1 MNHEY, CDR2 SVGAGI. The CDR3 has 16 residues. V shed 3 bases and J shed 3 bases, with 18 bases lying between them. As DNA, the CDR3 is TGTGCCAGCAGTTATGTTCCGGGACGCAACTTCTACGAGCAGTACTTC. Its translation is CASSYVPGRNFYEQYF.

This clonotype was seen at least ten times. The genes are TRBV6-2 or TRBV6-3 and TRBJ1-2; a possible D gene is TRBD1 (5 bases). The CDR3 totals 18 residues. The germline CDR1 and CDR2 sequences are MNHEY and SVGEGT. Trimming pared 7 bases from V and 4 bases from J, leaving 28 bases between. The CDR3 protein is CASTQGVLGAPPGYGYTF. DNA of the CDR3: TGTGCCAGCACCCAAGGGGTGCTTGGAGCCCCCCCCGGCTATGGCTACACCTTC.

This chain connects TRBV7-6 to TRBJ1-6; D possibly corresponds to TRBD1 (5 bases). The CDR3 extends over 14 amino acids. CDR1 is SGHVS, CDR2 FNYEAQ, per germline. V shed 3 bases and J shed 8 bases, with 11 bases lying between them. The CDR3 DNA sequence: TGTGCCAGCAGCTTCGGGGGGGAGGATTCACCCCTCCACTTT. Its translation is CASSFGGEDSPLHF. The complete variable domain, with remaining parts taken from reference TRBV7-6 and TRBJ1-6, reads GAGVSQSPRYKVTKRGQDVALRCDPISGHVSLYWYRQALGQGPEFLTYFNYEAQQDKSGLPNDRFSAERPEGSISTLTIQRTEQRDSAMYRCASSFGGEDSPLHFGNGTRLTVT.

V is TRBV28 and J is TRBJ1-1; no clear D gene. This CDR3 region has 12 residues. V gave up 6 bases and J gave up 5 bases, with 10 bases separating them. Germline V gene lookup returns CDR1 MDHEN and CDR2 SYDVKM. CDR3 DNA sequence: TGTGCCAGCAGGATGCTAGGAACTGAAGCTTTCTTT. Translating gives CASRMLGTEAFF.

This clonotype showed up many times. This rearrangement joins TRBV7-8 to TRBJ2-2; TRBD2 is a possible D gene (5 bases). The germline gives CDR1 SGHVS, CDR2 FQNEAQ. The germline V and J ends were trimmed by 2 bases and 5 bases, with 12 bases remaining between them. The CDR3 contains 15 residues. CDR3 in DNA: TGTGCCAGCAGCTTAAGGCGGGCCCTTACCGGGGAGCTGTTTTTT. This codes for CASSLRRALTGELFF.

There are many counts of this clonotype. The gene calls are TRBV18 and TRBJ2-7; D gene ambiguous. Per the germline V gene, CDR1 is KGHSH and CDR2 is LQKENI. The CDR3 sequence is 13 residues long. V lost 4 bases and J 5 bases, leaving 12 bases between the germline ends. The CDR3 bases are TGTGCCAGCTCACGGTTGTTGGGGAACGAGCAGTACTTC. Translation gives CASSRLLGNEQYF.

Ten or more counts support this clonotype. The rearrangement joins TRBV7-2 to TRBJ2-7; 12 nucleotides line up with TRBD2. Germline CDR1 is SGHTA and CDR2 is FQGNSA. V was clipped by 4 bases and J by 6 bases; unmatched bases: 4. This CDR3 has 14 amino acids. As DNA, the CDR3 is TGTGCCAGCAGCTCTCTAGCGGGGGGGGGCGAGCAGTACTTC. Its translation is CASSSLAGGGEQYF. The entire variable domain, with the rest obtained from reference TRBV7-2 and TRBJ2-7, is as follows: GAGVSQSPSNKVTEKGKDVELRCDPISGHTALYWYRQSLGQGLEFLIYFQGNSAPDKSGLPSDRFSAERTGGSVSTLTIQRTQQEDSAVYLCASSSLAGGGEQYFGPGTRLTVT.